This entry features one T cell receptor beta chain sequence. The sample is drawn from a study of OX40 agonist ivuxolimab in advanced cancers. Study-level background: Ivuxolimab, an agonist antibody against OX40 (CD134), was given to patients. Two patients with cutaneous melanoma and one with hepatocellular carcinoma, three in total, showed partial responses.

Only in-frame clones appear in the TCRdb table, and some are missing; sequencing was by immunoSEQ multiplex PCR. The profile shows some 68,000 clones, around 83% of them singletons. The source was CD4+ or CD8+ T cells sorted from blood, collected in a trial of the OX40 agonist ivuxolimab. This sequence was found in an adult with an advanced solid tumor such as melanoma, head and neck, liver or kidney cancer.

The CDR3 here is CASSLRGTVYSNQPQHF. The CDR3 DNA is TGTGCCAGCAGTTTAAGGGGGACAGTCTATAGCAATCAGCCCCAGCATTTT. The chain joins TRBV28 to TRBJ1-5; 7 bases agree with TRBD1. Germline lookup yields CDR1 MDHEN and CDR2 SYDVKM. The CDR3 extends over 17 amino acids. J lost 0 bases, V lost 2 bases, and 7 bases had no gene match. Together with reference TRBV28 and TRBJ1-5, the CDR3 gives the full variable domain: DVKVTQSSRYLVKRTGEKVFLECVQDMDHENMFWYRQDPGLGLRLIYFSYDVKMKEKGDIPEGYSVSREKKERFSLILESASTNQTSMYLCASSLRGTVYSNQPQHFGDGTRLSIL.